One sample yielded the 7 T cell receptor beta chains listed below, sequenced in a study of T cell changes during pregnancy in multiple sclerosis. The repertoire was sequenced with immunoSEQ multiplex PCR; TCRdb's copy has only in-frame clones and lacks some. The sample has about 80,000 clones; roughly nine tenths are singletons. This specimen consisted of peripheral blood, obtained before pregnancy. These TCRs come from a female donor with multiple sclerosis, enrolled in a pregnancy study.

The CDR3 spells CASSAGGQSYGYTF. CDR3 DNA: TGTGCCAGCAGTGCCGGGGGACAGAGCTATGGCTACACCTTC. The rearrangement uses TRBV27 and TRBJ1-2; 7 bases agree with TRBD1. The CDR3 extends over 14 amino acids. Germline V lookup: CDR1 MNHEY, CDR2 SMNVEV (reference sequence). V lost 5 bases to trimming and J lost 4 bases; unmatched junction nucleotides: 7.

This chain joins TRBV2 and TRBJ2-5, with 11 nucleotides matching TRBD2. This CDR3 contains 18 residues. V lost 7 bases, J lost 2 bases, and 15 bases stayed unmatched. Looked up from germline, CDR1 is SNHLY and CDR2 is FYNNEI. Here the CDR3 reads CASTRSSGRALGQETQYF. The CDR3 DNA reads as TGTGCCAGCACTCGGAGTAGCGGGAGGGCCTTGGGGCAAGAGACCCAGTACTTC. The complete variable domain, with remaining parts taken from reference TRBV2 and TRBJ2-5, reads EPEVTQTPSHQVTQMGQEVILRCVPISNHLYFYWYRQILGQKVEFLVSFYNNEISEKSEIFDDQFSVERPDGSNFTLKIRSTKLEDSAMYFCASTRSSGRALGQETQYFGPGTRLLVL.

The rearrangement joins TRBV29-1 to TRBJ2-5, with 12 bases lining up with TRBD2. The V segment lost 4 bases and the J segment 4 bases; nucleotides outside the gene matches: 1. In germline, CDR1 is SQVTM, CDR2 ANQGSEA. The CDR3 consists of 13 residues. The CDR3 bases are TGCAGCGTTGTGACTAGCGGGAGAGAGACCCAGTACTTC. It translates to CSVVTSGRETQYF.

The chain employs TRBV19 and TRBJ2-1; TRBD2 agrees at 8 bases. This CDR3 region has 15 residues. With 3 bases clipped from V and 4 bases from J, the junction kept 5 bases outside the gene matches. The germline CDR1 and CDR2 sequences are LNHDA and SQIVND (reference sequence). The CDR3 sequence: CASSIPGLGYNEQFF. The CDR3 coding sequence is TGTGCCAGTAGTATCCCGGGACTAGGGTACAATGAGCAGTTCTTC. Combining the CDR3 with reference TRBV19 and TRBJ2-1 gives the whole variable domain DGGITQSPKYLFRKEGQNVTLSCEQNLNHDAMYWYRQDPGQGLRLIYYSQIVNDFQKGDIAEGYSVSREKKESFPLTVTSAQKNPTAFYLCASSIPGLGYNEQFFGPGTRLTVL.

This clone was found a few times. The CDR3 coding sequence is TGTGCCAGTAGTATAGACCTACAGGGGGCGCTGGGTACGACTAGCAATCAGCCCCAGCATTTT. It translates to CASSIDLQGALGTTSNQPQHF. This chain uses TRBV19 with TRBJ1-5; TRBD1 aligns across 9 bases. Germline loops: CDR1 LNHDA, CDR2 SQIVND (reference sequence). With V trimmed by 0 bases and J by 0 bases, 15 bases remained unmatched. This CDR3 has 21 amino acids.

J is TRBJ2-4 and V is TRBV29-1; D is uncertain. Germline-derived CDR1 and CDR2 are SQVTM and ANQGSEA. The CDR3 spans 15 residues. Trimming removed 5 bases from V and 0 bases from J, with 14 bases in between. DNA for the CDR3: TGCAGCGTTTACGAACAGACGCTAGCCAAAAACATTCAGTACTTC. Translated, it gives CSVYEQTLAKNIQYF. The complete variable domain, with remaining parts taken from reference TRBV29-1 and TRBJ2-4, reads SAVISQKPSRDICQRGTSLTIQCQVDSQVTMMFWYRQQPGQSLTLIATANQGSEATYESGFVIDKFPISRPNLTFSTLTVSNMSPEDSSIYLCSVYEQTLAKNIQYFGAGTRLSVL.

V usage is TRBV6-6 and J usage is TRBJ1-5; D remains ambiguous. Trimming stripped 4 bases from V and 3 bases from J, with 10 bases between. The germline CDR1 and CDR2 sequences are MNHNY and SVGAGI (reference sequence). The CDR3 is made up of 14 amino acids. The CDR3 DNA reads TGTGCCAGCAGTTCGCCAGGTGACAATCAGCCCCAGCATTTT. Residues: CASSSPGDNQPQHF.